These 15 T cell receptor beta chains were all obtained from the same sample, sequenced in a study of response to subunit inactivated influenza vaccine. TCRdb itself ran the RT-PCR reads through MiXCR, one entry per CDR3 protein. Of under 950,000 distinct CDR3 sequences detected, around 20% appear once; the ten largest clones hold 10%. Sequenced here: PBMCs from blood, sampled 5 days after vaccination. These receptors originate from a man aged 45-65 years who received an inactivated influenza vaccine.

This clonotype was seen a few times. The V and J genes are TRBV20-1 and TRBJ2-7; TRBD2 matches at 11 bases. The CDR3 totals 17 residues. Germline V gene lookup returns CDR1 DFQATT and CDR2 SNEGSKA (reference sequence). The V and J ends lost 1 base and 2 bases, in that order; junction bases with no gene match: 10. The CDR3 DNA reads as TGCAGTGCTAGAGCTAGGGTTAGCGGGAGGGCCCCCTACGAGCAGTACTTC. The encoded protein is CSARARVSGRAPYEQYF.

This chain connects TRBV28 to TRBJ2-7; 7 bases line up with TRBD1. Losses at the gene ends were 6 bases for V and 1 base for J; bases not matched to a gene: 9. Germline-derived CDR1 and CDR2 are MDHEN and SYDVKM. The length of the CDR3 is 15 residues. The CDR3 nucleotides read TGTGCCAGCAGACGCGGACAGGCGGTTTCCTACGAGCAGTACTTC. Translating it yields CASRRGQAVSYEQYF.

This clonotype appeared a few times. This chain connects TRBV6-1 to TRBJ2-3; 12 positions agree with TRBD2. Germline CDR1 MNHNS, CDR2 SASEGT. CDR3 size: 15 residues. J was trimmed by 9 bases and V by 6 bases; bases with no gene match: 10. The CDR3 here is CASRNRLAGAQTQYF. DNA of the CDR3: TGTGCCAGCAGAAACCGACTAGCGGGAGCCCAGACGCAGTATTTT.

V is TRBV3-1 and J is TRBJ2-7; the D gene is possibly TRBD1 (5 bases). With 1 base removed from V and 2 bases from J, the gap between germline ends came to 9 bases. The CDR3 runs to 14 residues. Germline assignment: CDR1 LGHDT and CDR2 YNNKEL (reference sequence). The CDR3 coding sequence is TGTGCCAGCAGCCAAGGGACACGTCCCTACGAGCAGTACTTC. This gives the protein CASSQGTRPYEQYF.

The rearrangement uses TRBV11-2 and TRBJ2-2; the match to TRBD2 covers 9 bases. This CDR3 is 15 amino acids long. The V gene's germline CDR1 is SGHAT and CDR2 FQNNGV. V gave up 6 bases and J gave up 8 bases; unmatched junction bases: 10. The CDR3: CASRRPGLAGGELFF. The DNA of the CDR3 is TGTGCCAGCAGGAGACCGGGACTAGCTGGTGGGGAGCTGTTTTTT.

The chain uses TRBV24-1 and TRBJ2-1, with TRBD2 matching 7 bases. This CDR3 contains 15 residues. The germline CDR1 and CDR2 sequences are KGHDR and SFDVKD. V lost 7 bases and J lost 5; bases outside the gene matches: 10. The CDR3 here is CATSITGTTNNEQFF. CDR3 in DNA: TGTGCCACCAGCATAACCGGGACTACCAACAATGAGCAGTTCTTC.

In its sample, this clonotype was seen a few times. The V call is TRBV5-1, the J call TRBJ2-3; TRBD2 aligns across 8 bases. CDR1 and CDR2 from the germline V gene are SGHRS and YFSETQ. The CDR3 is 14 residues long. V was pared by 2 bases and J by 6 bases, with 5 bases of the junction left unmatched. The CDR3: CASSFQLADDTQYF. The DNA for the CDR3 is TGCGCCAGCAGCTTTCAACTAGCGGACGATACGCAGTATTTT.

The table lists this clonotype with a few counts. The chain is built from TRBV12-3 or TRBV12-4 and TRBJ1-5; D not certain. The CDR3 has 14 residues. Trimming left V 2 bases short and J 8 bases short, with 13 bases between. The CDR3 reads CASSLFSTGEPQHF. The CDR3 DNA sequence: TGTGCCAGCAGTTTATTTAGTACCGGGGAGCCCCAGCATTTT.

The V and J genes are TRBV13 and TRBJ1-1; 8 bases map to TRBD1. CDR1 is PRHDT and CDR2 is FYEKMQ in the germline V gene (reference sequence). Unmatched junction bases numbered 10, after V lost 1 base and J lost 12 bases. This CDR3 has 14 residues. Written as DNA, the CDR3 is TGTGCCAGCAGCTTAGCCGCAGGGGGCCCGGTGACTTTCTTT. It translates to CASSLAAGGPVTFF.

This clonotype was seen only a few times. The chain uses TRBV29-1 and TRBJ1-2, with D tentatively TRBD1 (6 bases). The CDR3 is 13 amino acids. Trimming removed 3 bases from V and 8 bases from J, with 16 bases in between. Germline V gives CDR1 SQVTM, CDR2 ANQGSEA. As DNA, the CDR3 is TGCAGCGTTGACGAGTCAGGGGCAGGCGGCTACACCTTC. Its translation is CSVDESGAGGYTF.

The table lists this clonotype with a few counts. The V call is TRBV7-9, the J call TRBJ1-2; TRBD1 aligns across 8 bases. The CDR3 is 14 amino acids. With 1 base clipped from V and 10 bases from J, the junction kept 8 bases outside the gene matches. Germline V gives CDR1 SEHNR, CDR2 FQNEAQ (reference sequence). Written as DNA, the CDR3 is TGTGCCAGCAGCTTAGTGCAGGGGGCGGTGGACTACACCTTC. As protein: CASSLVQGAVDYTF.

This clonotype occurred a few times. The chain joins TRBV12-3 or TRBV12-4 to TRBJ2-2; TRBD1 agrees at 8 bases. Trimming cost V 10 bases and J 4 bases; bases outside gene matches: 8. This CDR3 has 14 amino acids. The CDR3 sequence: CAILGQGGTGELFF. The CDR3 nucleotides are TGTGCCATCCTCGGACAGGGAGGCACCGGGGAGCTGTTTTTT.

Many counts were recorded for this clonotype. Its ends do not fully match the called genes, so a read error is possible. The chain carries TRBV29-1 and TRBJ2-5; 7 bases match TRBD1. The germline CDR1 and CDR2 sequences are SQVTM and ANQGSEA. There are 12 residues in the CDR3. The CDR3 coding sequence is TGCAGCGTCGAAGACAGGGAAGAGACCCAGTACTTC. Its protein is CSVEDREETQYF.

This clonotype was seen a single time. The V gene is TRBV4-1, the J gene TRBJ2-1; TRBD1 aligns across 8 bases. CDR3 length equals 13 residues. With 0 bases clipped from V and 14 bases from J, the junction kept 6 bases outside the gene matches. Germline V CDR1 and CDR2: MGHRA, YSYEKL. The CDR3 spells CASSQDRAGGKFF. The CDR3, as DNA: TGCGCCAGCAGCCAAGATCGGGCAGGGGGCAAGTTCTTC.

The chain joins TRBV24-1 to TRBJ1-2; no firm D call. Germline V CDR1 and CDR2: KGHDR, SFDVKD. Trimming pared 5 bases from V and 2 bases from J, leaving 8 bases between. This CDR3 has 13 residues. The CDR3 reads CATSGTENYGYTF. CDR3 sequence (DNA): TGTGCCACCAGTGGTACAGAAAACTATGGCTACACCTTC.